The present TCR beta chain was sequenced within a study of glioma-infiltrating T cells. Points on this clonotype: Its antigen is undetermined.

TCR alpha and beta CDR3 regions were amplified from RNA using iRepertoire nested multiplex PCR. Tissue mRNA or PBMC total RNA, about 90-400 ng, went into one-step reverse transcription and amplification. TCRdb used MiXCR to reprocess the multiplex PCR reads, holding one entry per CDR3 protein. This sample has approximately 120,000 distinct CDR3 sequences, with roughly 24% found just once. Whole-study findings and limits: Very few CDR3 sequences were shared between tissue and blood. Gliomas, especially low-grade, showed above-expected tissue-blood divergence; non-neoplastic patients showed below.

This sequence originates from a human donor with low-grade glioma or glioblastoma, undergoing nonglioma brain surgery, or in good health (not recorded which). The sequencing input was glioma tissue, nonneoplastic brain tissue, or PBMCs (not recorded which).

In nucleotides, the CDR3 is TGTGCCAGCAGCTTAACAGGGTCCCCAGATACGCAGTATTTT. Translating it yields CASSLTGSPDTQYF. J is TRBJ2-3 and V is TRBV5-4; possible D gene TRBD1, 6 bases. The germline V and J ends were trimmed by 2 bases and 4 bases, with 11 bases remaining between them. This CDR3 region has 14 residues. Germline CDR1 and CDR2: SGHNT and YYREEE (reference sequence).